The 20 T cell receptor beta chains below come from one sample, sequenced in a study of T-cell reconstitution after alpha-beta-depleted transplantation in children. The authors prepared the TCRbeta library with unique molecular identifiers. MiXCR was run by TCRdb on the PCR reads, yielding one entry per CDR3 protein. The repertoire consists of 83,000 or so distinct CDR3 sequences, with roughly 8% occurring once and the leading ten covering about 7%. The material sequenced was PBMCs from the stem cell graft donor, taken from the stem cell graft. Every receptor here comes from a human donor who donated a stem cell graft to a child with congenital amegakaryocytic thrombocytopenia.

The table lists this clonotype with many counts. The rearrangement joins TRBV28 to TRBJ2-7, with D perhaps matching TRBD1 (5 bases). Per the germline V gene, CDR1 is MDHEN and CDR2 is SYDVKM. There are 13 residues in the CDR3. V lost 8 bases to trimming and J lost 3 bases, with 14 bases between them. The CDR3 DNA follows: TGTGCCAGCGGTGGACAAATCCTCTACGAGCAGTACTTC. Encoded protein: CASGGQILYEQYF.

This clonotype was recorded many times. The rearrangement links TRBV7-2 to TRBJ2-1, with D maybe TRBD1 (5 bases). The V end lost 2 bases, the J end lost 7 bases, and 12 bases lay between the germline ends. CDR1 and CDR2 (germline): SGHTA, FQGNSA. The CDR3 extends over 14 amino acids. CDR3 region: CASSLTRAWNEQFF. CDR3 nucleotides: TGTGCCAGCAGCTTAACCAGGGCATGGAATGAGCAGTTCTTC.

This clonotype was picked up a small number of times. The chain has TRBV20-1 and TRBJ2-7; D assignment may be TRBD1 or TRBD2 (5 bases each). The CDR3 spans 16 residues. Germline lookup yields CDR1 DFQATT and CDR2 SNEGSKA (reference sequence). Trimming pared 5 bases from V and 2 bases from J, leaving 22 bases between. The CDR3 here is CSASGQAAAEPYEQYF. For the CDR3, the DNA is TGCAGTGCTTCGGGGCAAGCGGCGGCGGAGCCCTACGAGCAGTACTTC.

This clonotype was counted ten times or more. This sequence joins TRBV4-1 and TRBJ1-1; tentatively, D is TRBD1 (5 bases). Germline assignment: CDR1 MGHRA and CDR2 YSYEKL. Trimming shortened V by 2 bases and J by 1 base, and 8 bases separated the two germline ends. CDR3 length equals 14 residues. The CDR3 here is CASSQRQKNTEAFF. The CDR3 DNA sequence: TGCGCCAGCAGCCAAAGACAGAAGAACACTGAAGCTTTCTTT.

In this sample, this clonotype turned up many times. This chain links TRBV6-1 with TRBJ2-3; D unresolved. The CDR3 length is 13 residues. CDR1 is MNHNS and CDR2 is SASEGT in the germline V gene. V was shortened by 5 bases and J by 8 bases, with 14 bases between the two germline ends. Here the CDR3 reads CASSPGPSATQYF. The DNA for the CDR3 is TGTGCCAGCAGTCCGGGCCCTTCAGCTACGCAGTATTTT.

The gene calls are TRBV12-3 or TRBV12-4 and TRBJ2-1, with 7 bases identical to TRBD1. After removal of 3 bases from V and 7 bases from J, the junction contained 6 bases not matched to a gene. This CDR3 spans 14 amino acids. The DNA for the CDR3 is TGTGCCAGCAGTTTTGTCACAGGGGCGAATGAGCAGTTCTTC. It yields the protein CASSFVTGANEQFF.

This clonotype was picked up many times. J is TRBJ2-1 and V is TRBV12-3 or TRBV12-4, with 7 bases matching TRBD1. Unmatched junction bases numbered 11, after V lost 6 bases and J lost 9 bases. CDR3 length equals 14 residues. The DNA for the CDR3 is TGTGCCAGCAGGCCGACAGGGCCCCGGGGTGAGCAGTTCTTC. This encodes CASRPTGPRGEQFF.

The rearrangement uses TRBV5-1 and TRBJ2-3; D is undetermined. Germline CDR1 reads SGHRS; CDR2 reads YFSETQ. With 3 bases removed from V and 0 bases from J, the gap between germline ends came to 14 bases. The CDR3 is made up of 16 amino acids. The chain's CDR3 is CASSSQSTPSTDTQYF. The CDR3 DNA follows: TGCGCCAGCAGCTCACAGTCGACCCCTAGCACAGATACGCAGTATTTT.

This clonotype was seen repeatedly, ten times or more. The chain has TRBV3-1 and TRBJ2-1, with TRBD2 matching 8 bases. Germline V gene lookup returns CDR1 LGHDT and CDR2 YNNKEL (reference sequence). V lost 1 base, J lost 10 bases, and 12 bases stayed unmatched. CDR3 length: 16 amino acids. As DNA, the CDR3 is TGTGCCAGCAGCCAAGTTACGCGCGGGAGGAAGCCAGAGCAGTTCTTC. Translating it yields CASSQVTRGRKPEQFF.

This clonotype was picked up many times. The J gene is TRBJ1-1, the V gene TRBV3-1; D not certain. Deletions cut 4 bases from V and 0 bases from J, with 27 bases between. The CDR3 runs to 20 residues. Germline CDR1 is LGHDT and CDR2 is YNNKEL (reference sequence). CDR3 sequence (DNA): TGTGCCAGCAGCCCCCCGGCCCCGTTAGGCCTGAGACGCATGAACACTGAAGCTTTCTTT. Residues: CASSPPAPLGLRRMNTEAFF.

The sample holds many counts of this clonotype. V and J are TRBV5-1 and TRBJ2-7; 14 bases agree with TRBD2. This CDR3 region has 15 residues. The trim removed 4 bases at V and 1 base at J, leaving 1 base unmatched. CDR1 is SGHRS, CDR2 YFSETQ, per germline. CDR3 region: CASSGLAGGSYEQYF. The CDR3, as DNA: TGCGCCAGCAGCGGACTAGCGGGGGGATCCTACGAGCAGTACTTC.

This clonotype was counted at least ten times. The gene calls are TRBV5-6 and TRBJ1-1, with D unresolved. Germline CDR1 SGHDT, CDR2 YYEEEE. Trimming removed 5 bases at V and 8 bases at J, with 16 bases between. The CDR3 spans 13 residues. The CDR3 DNA is TGTGCCAGCAGTTACCTCGCCCGCCAAGAAGCTTTCTTT. Amino acids: CASSYLARQEAFF.

This clonotype was seen ten or more times. The gene calls are TRBV7-7 and TRBJ2-2, with 9 bases lining up with TRBD1. The CDR3 loop spans 16 amino acids. From germline, CDR1 is SSHAT and CDR2 FNYEAQ (reference sequence). Trimming at V came to 5 bases and at J to 3 bases, leaving 7 bases not matched to a gene. The CDR3 sequence is CASSQNRGRDTGELFF. The CDR3 coding sequence is TGTGCCAGCAGCCAAAACAGGGGGCGAGACACCGGGGAGCTGTTTTTT.

This clonotype was seen repeatedly, ten times or more. J is TRBJ2-7 and V is TRBV20-1, with D maybe TRBD1 (6 bases). V shed 1 base and J shed 5 bases, with 18 bases lying between them. Germline V lookup: CDR1 DFQATT, CDR2 SNEGSKA (reference sequence). The CDR3 contains 15 residues. The CDR3: CSARVLPDRSNEQYF. The CDR3 DNA follows: TGCAGTGCTAGAGTGTTACCGGACAGATCTAACGAGCAGTACTTC.

The chain carries TRBV30 and TRBJ2-7, with TRBD1 matching 8 bases. The CDR3 runs to 15 residues. The V gene end was trimmed by 3 bases and the J gene end by 0 bases; junction bases not matched to a gene: 7. Germline V lookup: CDR1 GTSNPN, CDR2 SVGIG (reference sequence). CDR3 DNA: TGTGCCTGGAGCATAGGGGGGACAGGCTCCTACGAGCAGTACTTC. As protein: CAWSIGGTGSYEQYF.

This clonotype was detected many times. The chain joins TRBV12-3 or TRBV12-4 to TRBJ1-1, with 8 bases identical to TRBD1. With V trimmed by 5 bases and J by 4 bases, 6 bases remained unmatched. This CDR3 is built from 14 residues. The CDR3 spells CASSPITGGTEAFF. In DNA form, the CDR3 reads TGTGCCAGCAGTCCAATTACAGGGGGCACTGAAGCTTTCTTT.

This clonotype was observed at least ten times. This chain joins TRBV14 and TRBJ1-6, with D unclear. The germline V gene encodes CDR1 SGHDN and CDR2 FVKESK. V lost 3 bases, J lost 5 bases, and 11 bases lay in between. The CDR3 has 15 amino acids. The DNA for the CDR3 is TGTGCCAGCAGCCACTCAAACGTCGATAATTCACCCCTCCACTTT. It is translated as CASSHSNVDNSPLHF.

This clonotype was counted at least ten times. The chain combines TRBV7-9 with TRBJ2-1, with TRBD2 as a possible D gene (6 bases). Germline CDR1 and CDR2: SEHNR and FQNEAQ (reference sequence). The V end was cut by 5 bases, the J end by 6 bases, with 14 bases between. The CDR3 has 14 residues. CDR3: CASSHPWRGNEQFF. The CDR3 DNA reads TGTGCCAGCAGCCACCCTTGGCGGGGCAATGAGCAGTTCTTC.

The J gene is TRBJ1-1, the V gene TRBV20-1; D is unresolved. Per the germline V gene, CDR1 is DFQATT and CDR2 is SNEGSKA (reference sequence). V was clipped by 3 bases and J by 0 bases, with 8 bases between them. CDR3 length: 13 residues. CDR3 sequence (DNA): TGCAGTGCTAGTTCGACGTTGAACACTGAAGCTTTCTTT. This sequence encodes CSASSTLNTEAFF.

To note about this clonotype: It may be a read error: a sequence one base away is much more abundant. The V gene is TRBV5-1, the J gene TRBJ1-1; D is uncertain. The CDR3 is 10 amino acids. Germline V CDR1 and CDR2: SGHRS, YFSETQ. In nucleotides, the CDR3 is TGCACCAGTCGAGGGACTGAAGCTTTCTTT. Its protein product is CTSRGTEAFF.